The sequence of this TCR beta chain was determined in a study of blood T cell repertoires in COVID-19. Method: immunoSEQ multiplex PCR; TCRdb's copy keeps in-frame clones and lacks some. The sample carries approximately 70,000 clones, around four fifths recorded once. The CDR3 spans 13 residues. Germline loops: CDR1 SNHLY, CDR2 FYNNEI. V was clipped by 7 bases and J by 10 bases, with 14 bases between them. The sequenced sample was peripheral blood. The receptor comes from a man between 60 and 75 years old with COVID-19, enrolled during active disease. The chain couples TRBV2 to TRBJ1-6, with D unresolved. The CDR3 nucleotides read TGTGCCAGCACCCTGGTTGTCCAGTCACCCCTCCACTTT. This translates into CASTLVVQSPLHF.